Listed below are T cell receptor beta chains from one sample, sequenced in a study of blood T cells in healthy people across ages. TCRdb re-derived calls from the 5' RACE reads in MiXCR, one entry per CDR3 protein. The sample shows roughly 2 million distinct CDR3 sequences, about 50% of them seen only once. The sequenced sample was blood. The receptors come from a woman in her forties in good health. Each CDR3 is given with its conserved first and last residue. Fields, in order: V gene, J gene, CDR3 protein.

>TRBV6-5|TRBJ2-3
CASRDHNTDTQYF
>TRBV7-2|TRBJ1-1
CASSIRRTEAFF
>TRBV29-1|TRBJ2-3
CSVNLANSTDTQYF
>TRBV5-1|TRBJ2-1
CASSKDATYNEQFF
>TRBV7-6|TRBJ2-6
CASSRPTGSGANVLTF
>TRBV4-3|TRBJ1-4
CASRLHRTPEEKLFF
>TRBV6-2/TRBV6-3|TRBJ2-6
CASSYLGRANVLTF
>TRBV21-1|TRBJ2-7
CASLKGPYEQYF
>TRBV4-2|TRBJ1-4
CASSLSEQGAGEKLFF
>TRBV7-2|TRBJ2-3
CASSLGGQSPPDTQYF
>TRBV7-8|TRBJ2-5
CASSLGGTGDQETQYF
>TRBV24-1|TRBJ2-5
CATSDPGPQETQYF
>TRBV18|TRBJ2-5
CATTRTQETQYF
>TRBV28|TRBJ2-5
CASSLVRIDNEQYF
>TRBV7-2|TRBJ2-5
CASSRILAGQETQYF
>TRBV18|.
CASSPYTGRAIYEQYF
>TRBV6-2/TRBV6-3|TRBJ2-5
CASNRGFETQYF
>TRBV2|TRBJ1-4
CASRADTGPGIEFF
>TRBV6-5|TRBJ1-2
CASSYPSGRGGYTF
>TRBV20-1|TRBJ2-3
CSAHLGLRTDTQYF
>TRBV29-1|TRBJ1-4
CSVFANEKLFF
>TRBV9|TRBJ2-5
CASSVDVSGGQETQYF
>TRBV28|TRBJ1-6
CASTGAGGTSSPLHF
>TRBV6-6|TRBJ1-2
CASSYPTGGYYGYTF
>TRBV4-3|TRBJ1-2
CASSQVPPGQENYGYTF
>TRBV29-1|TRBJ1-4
CSVEGGQGREKLFF
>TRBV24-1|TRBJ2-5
CATKDRVETQYF
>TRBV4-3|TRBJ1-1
CASSQEVRSNTEAFF
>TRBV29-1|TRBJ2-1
CSVAHRVRGVWPYNEQFF
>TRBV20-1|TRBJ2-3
CSARGNGGDRGRTDTQYF
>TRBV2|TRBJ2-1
CASSVGRQGSYEQFF
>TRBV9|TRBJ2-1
CASSVQVGGEYNEQFF
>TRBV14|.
CASSAGGAGDIQYF
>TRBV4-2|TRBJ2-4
CASSQKGQIVTKNIQYF
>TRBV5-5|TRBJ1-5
CASSPGQVPNQPQHF
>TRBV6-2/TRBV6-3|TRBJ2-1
CASRSRQGAYNEQFF
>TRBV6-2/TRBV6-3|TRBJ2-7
CATQPSADSGEQYF
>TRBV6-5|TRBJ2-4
CASSYSRILAKNIQYF
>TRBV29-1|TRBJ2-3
CSVEAGDKFRTDAQYF
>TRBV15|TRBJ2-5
CATSERQGGGKETQYF
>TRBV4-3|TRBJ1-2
CASSPSSGLGYTF
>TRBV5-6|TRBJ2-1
CASSPTGSEQFF
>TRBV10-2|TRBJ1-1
CASMGGNTEAFF
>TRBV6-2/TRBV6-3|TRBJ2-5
CASRRPGLAVQEIQYF
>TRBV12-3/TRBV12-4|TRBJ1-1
CASSFRVSYEAFF
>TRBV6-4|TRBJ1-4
CASSDFNEKLFF
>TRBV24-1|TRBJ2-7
CATSDLPRRTVSYEQYF